A single sample gave rise to the 23 T cell receptor beta chains below, sequenced in a study of identical twins. TCRdb re-called the 5' RACE reads with MiXCR, one entry per CDR3 protein. The data show around 960,000 distinct CDR3 sequences, approximately 13% seen once. This same sample was also part of a study on yellow fever vaccine responses in identical twins.

Sequenced sample: PBMCs. Receptor source: a woman aged 18-35 years in good health.

The V call is TRBV4-2, the J call TRBJ1-1; the match to TRBD1 covers 10 bases. The ends lost 5 bases at V and 4 bases at J; junction bases unmatched: 10. Germline V lookup: CDR1 LGHNA, CDR2 YNFKEQ. This CDR3 has 16 residues. As DNA, the CDR3 is TGTGCCAGCAGCTCACCGACAGGGGGCGCGGGCACTGAAGCTTTCTTT. As protein: CASSSPTGGAGTEAFF.

The chain uses TRBV20-1 and TRBJ2-7, with D unresolved. Germline loops: CDR1 DFQATT, CDR2 SNEGSKA (reference sequence). V lost 4 bases and J 1 base, leaving 11 bases between the germline ends. The CDR3 sequence is 13 residues long. The CDR3 DNA follows: TGCAGTGCTATACCTGATATGTCCTACGAGCAGTACTTC. Its protein is CSAIPDMSYEQYF.

This clonotype was picked up many times. CDR3 amino acids: CASSETGGYEQYV. CDR3 nucleotide sequence: TGCGCCAGCAGTGAAACAGGGGGTTACGAGCAGTACGTC. The genes are TRBV10-2 and TRBJ2-7; 8 bases are a match to TRBD1. Germline V CDR1 and CDR2: WSHSY, SAAADI. V trimming: 3 bases; J trimming: 4 bases; junction bases outside the gene matches: 2. CDR3 length equals 13 residues.

The chain recombines TRBV24-1 with TRBJ2-3, with 7 bases identical to TRBD2. In germline, CDR1 is KGHDR, CDR2 SFDVKD. After removal of 5 bases from V and 0 bases from J, the junction contained 7 bases not matched to a gene. The length of the CDR3 is 16 residues. CDR3 amino acids: CATSGSSGSSTDTQYF. The CDR3 coding sequence is TGTGCCACCAGTGGTTCTAGCGGCTCTAGCACAGATACGCAGTATTTT.

This clonotype was counted between two and nine times. The chain combines TRBV4-1 with TRBJ1-6; TRBD1 might be the D (5 bases). Germline V gene data show CDR1 as MGHRA and CDR2 as YSYEKL. CDR3 size: 15 residues. Trimming took 6 bases from V and 8 from J, leaving 17 bases between them. The CDR3 nucleotides are TGCGCCAGCAGACGAAGGACACTTGAGGATTCACCCCTCCACTTT. This sequence encodes CASRRRTLEDSPLHF.

The chain is built from TRBV10-3 and TRBJ2-2, with TRBD2 identical over 12 bases. Germline CDR1 is ENHRY and CDR2 is SYGVKD. J gave up 3 bases and V 6 bases, and 2 bases lay outside the gene matches. The CDR3 runs 15 residues. The DNA of the CDR3 is TGTGCCATCAGCCGGACTAGCGGGGACACCGGGGAGCTGTTTTTT. Protein: CAISRTSGDTGELFF.

In its sample, this clonotype was seen a few times. In DNA form, the CDR3 reads TGTGCCAGCCGGTTAGGGGCGAACACCGGGGAGCTGTTTTTT. Its translation: CASRLGANTGELFF. The V gene is TRBV2, the J gene TRBJ2-2; possibly TRBD1 for D (5 bases). CDR3 length: 14 residues. Germline CDR1 is SNHLY and CDR2 is FYNNEI. Trimming took off 8 bases at V and 0 bases at J, with 10 bases between the two ends.

The chain employs TRBV5-1 and TRBJ2-7; 14 bases map to TRBD2. Germline trimming cut 0 bases from V and 2 bases from J; bases unmatched to any gene: 1. The V gene's germline CDR1 is SGHRS and CDR2 YFSETQ. The CDR3 covers 16 residues. The CDR3: CASSLGTSGRTYEQYF. CDR3 nucleotide sequence: TGCGCCAGCAGCTTGGGGACTAGCGGGAGGACCTACGAGCAGTACTTC.

This clonotype was observed a handful of times. J is TRBJ2-1 and V is TRBV24-1; 7 positions match TRBD1. V dropped 6 bases and J dropped 7; count of bases not matched to a gene: 20. The CDR3 sequence is 18 residues long. Per germline, CDR1 KGHDR and CDR2 SFDVKD. CDR3 residues: CATSSSTRQGAESNEQFF. Written as DNA, the CDR3 is TGTGCCACCAGTTCCTCGACTCGACAGGGAGCCGAATCGAATGAGCAGTTCTTC.

The chain has TRBV5-1 and TRBJ1-1; D unclear. Germline loops: CDR1 SGHRS, CDR2 YFSETQ. The CDR3 is 14 residues long. V shed 6 bases and J shed 2 bases, with 14 bases lying between them. CDR3 region: CASMDGSFNTEAFF. The DNA for the CDR3 is TGCGCCAGCATGGACGGAAGTTTTAACACTGAAGCTTTCTTT.

The chain couples TRBV5-1 to TRBJ2-2; D perhaps matches TRBD1 (5 bases). CDR3 length equals 16 residues. V lost 0 bases, J lost 3 bases, and 12 bases lay in between. CDR1 is SGHRS, CDR2 YFSETQ, per germline. The CDR3 reads CASSLVSRVDTGELFF. The CDR3, as DNA: TGCGCCAGCAGCTTGGTCTCCAGGGTTGACACCGGGGAGCTGTTTTTT.

This clonotype was counted many times. The rearrangement joins TRBV3-1 to TRBJ2-4; TRBD2 matches at 14 bases. Trimming cost V 3 bases and J 3 bases; bases outside gene matches: 10. Germline CDR1 reads LGHDT; CDR2 reads YNNKEL (reference sequence). CDR3 length: 19 amino acids. The CDR3 DNA reads as TGTGCCAGCAGCCATTGGGGGACTAGCGGGAGTGGCGGCAAAAACATTCAGTACTTC. It yields the protein CASSHWGTSGSGGKNIQYF.

This rearrangement joins TRBV11-2 to TRBJ2-7; D remains unclear. CDR3 size: 16 residues. The germline V gene encodes CDR1 SGHAT and CDR2 FQNNGV. The V and J ends lost 6 bases and 0 bases respectively, with 18 bases between them. The CDR3 DNA sequence: TGTGCCAGCAGTCCCTCCGCCGGGTATATCTCCTACGAGCAGTACTTC. Its translation: CASSPSAGYISYEQYF.

V usage is TRBV4-1 and J usage is TRBJ2-2; TRBD2 might be the D (6 bases). The CDR3 length is 15 residues. V was shortened by 5 bases and J by 4 bases, with 14 bases between the two germline ends. CDR1 and CDR2 (germline): MGHRA, YSYEKL. CDR3 sequence (DNA): TGCGCCAGCAGCGGACCGGGACTGGGCACCGGGGAGCTGTTTTTT. It translates to CASSGPGLGTGELFF.

This chain connects TRBV20-1 to TRBJ2-4; 10 nucleotides agree with TRBD1. Losses at the gene ends were 3 bases for V and 8 bases for J; bases not matched to a gene: 7. The CDR3 has 14 residues. Germline V gene data show CDR1 as DFQATT and CDR2 as SNEGSKA (reference sequence). CDR3 amino acids: CSARRDRGIDIQYF. The CDR3 bases are TGCAGTGCTAGGCGGGACAGGGGAATTGACATTCAGTACTTC.

This chain uses TRBV28 with TRBJ2-5, with D perhaps given as TRBD1 or TRBD2 (7 bases each). V was trimmed by 7 bases and J by 4 bases, leaving 16 bases between them. CDR1 and CDR2 (germline): MDHEN, SYDVKM. The CDR3 loop spans 14 amino acids. The CDR3 spells CASTSRGGRETQYF. The CDR3, as DNA: TGTGCCAGCACTAGCAGGGGGGGGCGAGAGACCCAGTACTTC.

This clonotype has a count of ten or more. The chain uses TRBV5-1 and TRBJ1-1; possibly TRBD1 for D (5 bases). Per germline, CDR1 SGHRS and CDR2 YFSETQ. The CDR3 has 15 amino acids. V gave up 1 base and J gave up 2 bases, with 12 bases separating them. CDR3 in DNA: TGCGCCAGCAGCTTGATCAGGGCGATAAACACTGAAGCTTTCTTT. It yields the protein CASSLIRAINTEAFF.

This clonotype was seen at least ten times. CDR3 sequence reads: CASSPVGGQNSPLHF. The CDR3 DNA reads TGTGCCAGCAGTCCCGTGGGAGGACAGAATTCACCCCTCCACTTT. The chain employs TRBV28 and TRBJ1-6, with D perhaps TRBD1 (6 bases). Trimming removed 5 bases from V and 7 bases from J, with 15 bases in between. CDR1 and CDR2 from the germline V gene are MDHEN and SYDVKM. The CDR3 extends over 15 amino acids.

This clonotype was detected only a few times. The genes are TRBV20-1 and TRBJ2-2; no clear D gene. V was clipped by 3 bases and J by 3 bases, with 8 bases between them. The CDR3 has 13 amino acids. Germline V gene data show CDR1 as DFQATT and CDR2 as SNEGSKA (reference sequence). The CDR3 DNA follows: TGCAGTGCTAGGGGCTTATACACCGGGGAGCTGTTTTTT. Residues: CSARGLYTGELFF.

The table lists this clonotype with a few counts. The chain recombines TRBV9 with TRBJ1-2, with D possibly matching TRBD1 (5 bases). This CDR3 is 13 amino acids long. The germline V and J ends were trimmed by 7 bases and 4 bases, with 14 bases remaining between them. Looked up from germline, CDR1 is SGDLS and CDR2 is YYNGEE. DNA of the CDR3: TGTGCCAGCGGCAGGGCAGAGAGCTATGGCTACACCTTC. Protein product: CASGRAESYGYTF.

In its sample, this clonotype was seen a few times. V gene TRBV2 combines with J gene TRBJ2-3, with 9 bases matching TRBD2. J was trimmed by 1 base and V by 4 bases; bases with no gene match: 6. The CDR3 is 16 amino acids. Germline loops: CDR1 SNHLY, CDR2 FYNNEI. The CDR3 protein is CASSAWSSGGTDTQYF. The CDR3 nucleotides read TGTGCCAGCAGTGCGTGGTCTAGCGGGGGCACAGATACGCAGTATTTT.

The chain joins TRBV7-9 to TRBJ2-7; 12 nucleotides align to TRBD1. Unmatched junction bases numbered 9, after V lost 3 bases and J lost 6 bases. The CDR3 contains 16 residues. Germline CDR1 reads SEHNR; CDR2 reads FQNEAQ (reference sequence). The CDR3 nucleotides read TGTGCCAGCAGCTTCCAACGGGGACAGGGGGCCTCCGAGCAGTACTTC. Translation gives CASSFQRGQGASEQYF. The whole variable domain, remainder taken from reference TRBV7-9 and TRBJ2-7, is DTGVSQNPRHKITKRGQNVTFRCDPISEHNRLYWYRQTLGQGPEFLTYFQNEAQLEKSRLLSDRFSAERPKGSFSTLEIQRTEQGDSAMYLCASSFQRGQGASEQYFGPGTRLTVT.

This clonotype was seen many times. DNA of the CDR3: TGTGCCAGCAGTTGGGGACGGGTGAACACTGAAGCTTTCTTT. It specifies CASSWGRVNTEAFF. V gene TRBV28 combines with J gene TRBJ1-1; the D gene is possibly TRBD1 (5 bases). Germline lookup yields CDR1 MDHEN and CDR2 SYDVKM. Deletions cut 4 bases from V and 0 bases from J, with 9 bases between. This CDR3 contains 14 residues.